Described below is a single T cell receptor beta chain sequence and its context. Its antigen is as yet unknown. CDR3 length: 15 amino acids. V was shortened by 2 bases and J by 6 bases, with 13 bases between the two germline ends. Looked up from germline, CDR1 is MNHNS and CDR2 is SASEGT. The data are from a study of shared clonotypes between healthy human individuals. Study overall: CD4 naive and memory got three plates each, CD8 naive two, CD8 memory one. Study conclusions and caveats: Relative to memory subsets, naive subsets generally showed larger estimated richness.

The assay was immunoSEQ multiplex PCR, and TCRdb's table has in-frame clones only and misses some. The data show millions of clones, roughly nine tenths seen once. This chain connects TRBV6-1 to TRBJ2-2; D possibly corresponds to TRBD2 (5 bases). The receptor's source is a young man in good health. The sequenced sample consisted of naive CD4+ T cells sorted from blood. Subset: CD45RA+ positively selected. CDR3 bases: TGTGCCAGCAGTGAACTCAAATATAGCGCCGGGGAGCTGTTTTTT. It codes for CASSELKYSAGELFF.